Each of the 25 T cell receptor beta chains below was sequenced from the same sample in a study of T cell changes during pregnancy in multiple sclerosis. Measured with immunoSEQ multiplex PCR; TCRdb has only the in-frame clones, and not every one. The sample records approximately 39,000 clones, almost 90% being singletons. Sequencing used CD4+ T cells from peripheral blood mononuclear cells, obtained in the second trimester of pregnancy. Receptors were obtained from a female donor with multiple sclerosis, enrolled in a pregnancy study.

About this clone: This sample also contains other DNA sequences that code for the same CDR3. V gene TRBV2 combines with J gene TRBJ1-1; D remains unclear. This CDR3 region has 13 residues. Germline CDR1 SNHLY, CDR2 FYNNEI. V dropped 4 bases and J dropped 1 base, with 7 bases sitting between them. CDR3 sequence: CASSVAGNTEAFF. CDR3 nucleotides: TGTGCCAGCAGTGTGGCAGGGAACACTGAAGCTTTCTTT. The variable domain in full, with the rest retrieved from reference TRBV2 and TRBJ1-1, is EPEVTQTPSHQVTQMGQEVILRCVPISNHLYFYWYRQILGQKVEFLVSFYNNEISEKSEIFDDQFSVERPDGSNFTLKIRSTKLEDSAMYFCASSVAGNTEAFFGQGTRLTVV.

The V and J genes are TRBV2 and TRBJ2-5, with no clear D. CDR3 size: 11 residues. Trimming shortened V by 8 bases and J by 5 bases, and 9 bases separated the two germline ends. Germline-derived CDR1 and CDR2 are SNHLY and FYNNEI. CDR3 loop: CASHERETQYF. DNA for the CDR3: TGTGCCAGCCATGAGAGGGAGACCCAGTACTTC.

The V call is TRBV11-2, the J call TRBJ1-5, with D perhaps TRBD1 (5 bases). From germline, CDR1 is SGHAT and CDR2 FQNNGV. The V end was cut by 1 base, the J end by 8 bases, with 15 bases between. The CDR3 loop spans 15 amino acids. CDR3 coding DNA: TGTGCCAGCAGCTTAGGGCAGGCGGGGCTAGAGCCCCAGCATTTT. The encoded protein is CASSLGQAGLEPQHF.

The rearrangement links TRBV5-1 to TRBJ1-4; 10 bases agree with TRBD1. Germline trimming cut 3 bases from V and 3 bases from J; bases unmatched to any gene: 5. This CDR3 contains 16 residues. Per the germline V gene, CDR1 is SGHRS and CDR2 is YFSETQ. The CDR3 reads CASSSQGQGANEKLFF. CDR3 sequence (DNA): TGCGCCAGCAGCTCTCAAGGACAGGGGGCTAATGAAAAACTGTTTTTT.

The chain has TRBV7-2 and TRBJ2-1; D might be TRBD2 (6 bases). CDR3 length equals 15 residues. Germline V CDR1 and CDR2: SGHTA, FQGNSA. V was trimmed by 7 bases and J by 10 bases, leaving 23 bases between them. DNA of the CDR3: TGTGCCAGCAATTTTGGGGGGATACGCGATCGCGAGCAGTTCTTC. As protein: CASNFGGIRDREQFF.

The J gene is TRBJ2-2, the V gene TRBV27, with 13 bases fitting TRBD2. Germline CDR1 MNHEY, CDR2 SMNVEV (reference sequence). J lost 8 bases, V lost 5 bases, and 5 bases had no gene match. The CDR3 is 15 residues long. In DNA form, the CDR3 reads TGTGCCAGCAGTCGAGAGACTAGCGGGAGGGGGGAGCTGTTTTTT. As protein: CASSRETSGRGELFF.

The rearrangement uses TRBV28 and TRBJ2-3; TRBD2 aligns across 12 bases. In germline, CDR1 is MDHEN, CDR2 SYDVKM. The CDR3 has 16 amino acids. The trim removed 2 bases at V and 5 bases at J, leaving 5 bases unmatched. The CDR3 here is CASSLKGLAGKDTQYF. DNA for the CDR3: TGTGCCAGCAGTTTAAAGGGACTAGCGGGTAAAGATACGCAGTATTTT. The full variable domain, completed using reference TRBV28 and TRBJ2-3, is DVKVTQSSRYLVKRTGEKVFLECVQDMDHENMFWYRQDPGLGLRLIYFSYDVKMKEKGDIPEGYSVSREKKERFSLILESASTNQTSMYLCASSLKGLAGKDTQYFGPGTRLTVL.

The chain employs TRBV15 and TRBJ2-7, with 11 bases aligning to TRBD2. CDR3 length: 14 amino acids. The germline gives CDR1 LNHNV, CDR2 YYDKDF (reference sequence). J gave up 5 bases and V 8 bases, and 8 bases lay outside the gene matches. The CDR3 loop reads CATSYTSGSNEQYF. The CDR3 DNA is TGTGCCACCTCCTATACTAGCGGGAGTAACGAGCAGTACTTC.

The chain is built from TRBV14 and TRBJ2-1; D unresolved. Germline values: CDR1 SGHDN, CDR2 FVKESK. The CDR3 has 14 residues. The V and J ends lost 10 bases and 2 bases respectively, with 15 bases between them. The CDR3 coding sequence is TGTGCCACCTCGACCAGGCCTACCTACAATGAGCAGTTCTTC. It yields the protein CATSTRPTYNEQFF. The whole variable domain, remainder taken from reference TRBV14 and TRBJ2-1, is EAGVTQFPSHSVIEKGQTVTLRCDPISGHDNLYWYRRVMGKEIKFLLHFVKESKQDESGMPNNRFLAERTGGTYSTLKVQPAELEDSGVYFCATSTRPTYNEQFFGPGTRLTVL.

The chain carries TRBV4-2 and TRBJ2-5, with 12 bases that match TRBD2. The germline V gene encodes CDR1 LGHNA and CDR2 YNFKEQ. This CDR3 is built from 17 residues. The junction had 4 bases not matched to a gene; V was cut back by 0 bases and J by 2 bases. CDR3 residues: CASSQDLAGGKQETQYF. CDR3 sequence (DNA): TGTGCCAGCAGCCAAGACCTAGCGGGAGGGAAACAAGAGACCCAGTACTTC.

The chain's CDR3 is CAWSAGVAGELFF. CDR3 nucleotide sequence: TGTGCCTGGAGTGCGGGAGTAGCCGGGGAGCTGTTTTTT. The chain couples TRBV30 to TRBJ2-2; D is possibly TRBD2 (6 bases). Deletions cut 1 base from V and 6 bases from J, with 9 bases between. Germline CDR1 reads GTSNPN; CDR2 reads SVGIG (reference sequence). The CDR3 is 13 residues long.

The chain links TRBV7-2 to TRBJ1-5; D is unclear. V was pared by 5 bases and J by 6 bases, with 17 bases between. Germline V gives CDR1 SGHTA, CDR2 FQGNSA. The CDR3 is 15 amino acids. For the CDR3, the DNA is TGTGCCAGCAGCCCGATTCTCGGTCGGGGTCAGCCCCAGCATTTT. Protein sequence: CASSPILGRGQPQHF.

There are a few counts of this clone. This chain links TRBV14 with TRBJ2-1; 13 nucleotides agree with TRBD2. Germline assignment: CDR1 SGHDN and CDR2 FVKESK. CDR3 size: 16 residues. The V and J ends lost 1 base and 9 bases, in that order; junction bases with no gene match: 6. The CDR3 DNA reads as TGTGCCAGCAGCCAAGTTTTAACTAGCGGGAGGGCTGAGCAGTTCTTC. Translating it yields CASSQVLTSGRAEQFF.

This clone was counted only a few times. The chain combines TRBV7-2 with TRBJ2-7, with 9 bases lining up with TRBD1. The CDR3 is 19 amino acids. The germline gives CDR1 SGHTA, CDR2 FQGNSA. V shed 3 bases, J shed 0 bases, and the junction held 15 bases outside the gene matches. As DNA, the CDR3 is TGTGCCAGCAGCTTGTCGGGACAGGGTGTTGGCGGGGGCTCCTACGAGCAGTACTTC. It codes for CASSLSGQGVGGGSYEQYF.

The chain couples TRBV19 to TRBJ2-3; 13 bases are a match to TRBD2. The junction had 4 bases not matched to a gene; V was cut back by 9 bases and J by 1 base. Germline CDR1 is LNHDA and CDR2 is SQIVND (reference sequence). This CDR3 is 15 amino acids long. The CDR3 here is CASRLAGGGTDTQYF. The CDR3 nucleotides are TGTGCCAGCAGACTAGCGGGAGGAGGCACAGATACGCAGTATTTT.

V gene TRBV5-1 combines with J gene TRBJ2-5, with TRBD1 matching 7 bases. Germline values: CDR1 SGHRS, CDR2 YFSETQ. The V gene end was trimmed by 0 bases and the J gene end by 0 bases; junction bases not matched to a gene: 17. CDR3 size: 20 residues. The CDR3 nucleotides read TGCGCCAGCAGCTTGGGGGGCTCGGGGACAGCAAACATGAACCAAGAGACCCAGTACTTC. This gives the protein CASSLGGSGTANMNQETQYF.

The rearrangement uses TRBV25-1 and TRBJ2-5, with TRBD1 matching over 7 bases. The CDR3 has 15 amino acids. J was trimmed by 4 bases and V by 5 bases; bases with no gene match: 10. Germline V gives CDR1 MGHDK, CDR2 SYGVNS. The CDR3 loop is CASSRTGGRGETQYF. For the CDR3, the DNA is TGTGCCAGCAGTAGGACAGGTGGCAGGGGAGAGACCCAGTACTTC. Full variable domain (remainder filled in from reference TRBV25-1 and TRBJ2-5): EADIYQTPRYLVIGTGKKITLECSQTMGHDKMYWYQQDPGMELHLIHYSYGVNSTEKGDLSSESTVSRIRTEHFPLTLESARPSHTSQYLCASSRTGGRGETQYFGPGTRLLVL.

On this clone itself: The identical CDR3 is also encoded by other nucleotide sequences in the sample. This chain uses TRBV5-1 with TRBJ2-1; the match to TRBD2 covers 12 bases. Germline loops: CDR1 SGHRS, CDR2 YFSETQ. The CDR3 is made up of 16 amino acids. With 4 bases clipped from V and 0 bases from J, the junction kept 2 bases outside the gene matches. CDR3 nucleotides: TGCGCCAGCAGCCTGACTAGCGGGAGCTCCTACAATGAGCAGTTCTTC. It yields the protein CASSLTSGSSYNEQFF.

The genes are TRBV7-9 and TRBJ1-2; the match to TRBD1 covers 9 bases. The CDR3 loop spans 15 amino acids. Looked up from germline, CDR1 is SEHNR and CDR2 is FQNEAQ (reference sequence). With V trimmed by 1 base and J by 5 bases, 5 bases remained unmatched. The CDR3 DNA is TGTGCCAGCAGCTTAGTCGGTGGGACAGGGTATGGCTACACCTTC. The encoded protein is CASSLVGGTGYGYTF.

The chain has TRBV5-6 and TRBJ2-4, with TRBD2 matching over 9 bases. CDR1 SGHDT and CDR2 YYEEEE come from the germline V gene. With 2 bases clipped from V and 6 bases from J, the junction kept 9 bases outside the gene matches. CDR3 length: 16 residues. The CDR3, as DNA: TGTGCCAGCAGCTTACTTAGCGGGAGTGGAGGAAACATTCAGTACTTC. This codes for CASSLLSGSGGNIQYF.

The chain uses TRBV4-2 and TRBJ2-5; D might be TRBD2 (6 bases). Trimming took off 0 bases at V and 9 bases at J, with 8 bases between the two ends. Germline CDR1 is LGHNA and CDR2 is YNFKEQ. The CDR3 length is 12 residues. CDR3 sequence reads: CASSQDSGAQYF. The DNA of the CDR3 is TGTGCCAGCAGCCAAGATTCGGGGGCCCAGTACTTC.

This chain joins TRBV4-3 and TRBJ2-7; possible D gene TRBD2, 5 bases. The ends were cut back, 4 bases at V and 1 base at J, with 11 bases in the middle. The CDR3 has 14 residues. The germline CDR1 and CDR2 sequences are LGHNA and YSLEER. The CDR3 sequence is CASSPGRASYEQYF. The DNA of the CDR3 is TGCGCCAGCAGCCCGGGAAGGGCATCCTACGAGCAGTACTTC.

The sample holds one count of this clone. The chain recombines TRBV5-1 with TRBJ2-7; weak D call: TRBD1 (6 bases). The germline gives CDR1 SGHRS, CDR2 YFSETQ. V was clipped by 4 bases and J by 7 bases, with 15 bases between them. The CDR3 runs 13 residues. CDR3 region: CASSTEQGREQYF. CDR3 nucleotides: TGCGCCAGCAGCACAGAACAGGGACGGGAGCAGTACTTC. Variable domain in full (rest from reference TRBV5-1 and TRBJ2-7): KAGVTQTPRYLIKTRGQQVTLSCSPISGHRSVSWYQQTPGQGLQFLFEYFSETQRNKGNFPGRFSGRQFSNSRSEMNVSTLELGDSALYLCASSTEQGREQYFGPGTRLTVT.

The chain is built from TRBV7-2 and TRBJ1-5, with 7 bases identical to TRBD1. V trimming: 5 bases; J trimming: 2 bases; junction bases outside the gene matches: 6. Germline loops: CDR1 SGHTA, CDR2 FQGNSA. This CDR3 has 15 amino acids. CDR3 amino acids: CASSATGLGNQPQHF. CDR3 DNA: TGTGCCAGCAGCGCGACAGGGTTGGGCAATCAGCCCCAGCATTTT.

The chain carries TRBV6-5 and TRBJ2-5; TRBD1 agrees at 9 bases. V was pared by 2 bases and J by 5 bases, with 9 bases of the junction left unmatched. The CDR3 runs to 16 residues. Germline V lookup: CDR1 MNHEY, CDR2 SVGAGI. In nucleotides, the CDR3 is TGTGCCAGCAGTTACGAACAGGGGGCGCCCCGGGAGACCCAGTACTTC. This encodes CASSYEQGAPRETQYF.